Below, 8 T cell receptor beta chains from the same sample are listed, as sequenced in a study of T cells after posttransplantation cyclophosphamide. Sequencing was performed with immunoSEQ multiplex PCR; in TCRdb, only in-frame clones are kept and a portion is missing. Here the sample spans tens of thousands of clones, almost 75% being singletons. Sequences were obtained from memory CD4+ T cells sorted from PBMCs. All receptors derive from a woman aged 60 to 75 in good health, CMV-negative, and a related stem cell transplant donor.

This sequence joins TRBV27 and TRBJ1-6, with D possibly TRBD1 on 5 matching bases. Trimming left V 4 bases short and J 7 bases short, with 14 bases between. Germline CDR1 is MNHEY and CDR2 is SMNVEV (reference sequence). The CDR3 has 15 residues. CDR3 DNA: TGTGCCAGCAGTTCGCTACAGGTTGGCAATTCACCCCTCCACTTT. It is translated as CASSSLQVGNSPLHF.

The gene calls are TRBV28 and TRBJ2-1, with 9 positions matching TRBD2. The CDR3 is 15 residues long. Per the germline V gene, CDR1 is MDHEN and CDR2 is SYDVKM. The ends lost 2 bases at V and 8 bases at J; junction bases unmatched: 7. The CDR3 region has the DNA TGTGCCAGCAGTTTACTCTGGACTAGCGTGTATGAGCAGTTCTTC. It translates to CASSLLWTSVYEQFF.

This chain joins TRBV7-7 and TRBJ2-5; D perhaps matches TRBD1 (5 bases). The CDR3 contains 15 residues. Germline V CDR1 and CDR2: SSHAT, FNYEAQ (reference sequence). The V and J ends lost 0 bases and 2 bases respectively, with 10 bases between them. The CDR3 here is CASSLALRQQETQYF. Written as DNA, the CDR3 is TGTGCCAGCAGCTTAGCGCTGAGACAGCAAGAGACCCAGTACTTC. The whole variable domain, filled in from reference TRBV7-7 and TRBJ2-5, reads GAGVSQSPRYKVTKRGQDVTLRCDPISSHATLYWYQQALGQGPEFLTYFNYEAQPDKSGLPSDRFSAERPEGSISTLTIQRTEQRDSAMYRCASSLALRQQETQYFGPGTRLLVL.

V and J are TRBV10-3 and TRBJ2-6; D possibly corresponds to TRBD2 (5 bases). Looked up from germline, CDR1 is ENHRY and CDR2 is SYGVKD. The CDR3 runs 14 residues. The V gene lost 11 bases and the J gene lost 1 base, with 12 bases spanning the gap. The CDR3 here is CALSSGSGANVLTF. As DNA, the CDR3 is TGTGCCCTATCCTCGGGGTCTGGGGCCAACGTCCTGACTTTC.

This chain connects TRBV2 to TRBJ2-5, with a possible D match to TRBD2 (5 bases). This CDR3 is built from 14 residues. Trimming shortened V by 3 bases and J by 0 bases, and 8 bases separated the two germline ends. Germline V gene data show CDR1 as SNHLY and CDR2 as FYNNEI. This CDR3 reads CASSEEDYQETQYF. In DNA, the CDR3 is TGTGCCAGCAGTGAGGAGGATTACCAAGAGACCCAGTACTTC.

DNA of the CDR3: TGTGCCAGCAGCGCTGGGACTACCAACACCGGGGAGCTGTTTTTT. It codes for CASSAGTTNTGELFF. The chain joins TRBV2 to TRBJ2-2; 7 bases fit TRBD2. The CDR3 sequence is 15 residues long. V shed 6 bases, J shed 2 bases, and the junction held 6 bases outside the gene matches. Germline V lookup: CDR1 SNHLY, CDR2 FYNNEI. Drawing the rest from reference TRBV2 and TRBJ2-2, the complete variable domain is EPEVTQTPSHQVTQMGQEVILRCVPISNHLYFYWYRQILGQKVEFLVSFYNNEISEKSEIFDDQFSVERPDGSNFTLKIRSTKLEDSAMYFCASSAGTTNTGELFFGEGSRLTVL.

The rearrangement joins TRBV7-2 to TRBJ2-3; 10 nucleotides line up with TRBD2. The trim removed 5 bases at V and 5 bases at J, leaving 10 bases unmatched. CDR1 is SGHTA and CDR2 is FQGNSA in the germline V gene. The CDR3 totals 16 residues. CDR3 DNA sequence: TGTGCCAGCAGCCCAGCCCTAGCGGGAGTCATAGATACGCAGTATTTT. Translating it yields CASSPALAGVIDTQYF.

The chain couples TRBV19 to TRBJ1-6; D may be TRBD1 (5 bases). Deletions cut 3 bases from V and 7 bases from J, with 10 bases between. Germline V CDR1 and CDR2: LNHDA, SQIVND (reference sequence). This CDR3 spans 14 amino acids. CDR3 sequence reads: CASSIGRVNSPLHF. The CDR3 DNA sequence: TGTGCCAGTAGTATCGGCAGGGTAAATTCACCCCTCCACTTT. Variable domain in full (rest from reference TRBV19 and TRBJ1-6): DGGITQSPKYLFRKEGQNVTLSCEQNLNHDAMYWYRQDPGQGLRLIYYSQIVNDFQKGDIAEGYSVSREKKESFPLTVTSAQKNPTAFYLCASSIGRVNSPLHFGNGTRLTVT.